This T cell receptor (beta chain) was profiled in a study of blood T cell repertoires in COVID-19 (dated by TCRdb to the early 2020s). A note on the overall study: Samples covering the acute and convalescent phases of COVID-19 were provided by collaborators in the United States, Italy and Spain. Where HLA class I and class II types were available, the types were taken from metadata supplied by the sample provider, not from assay-based typing. The repertoires were made available in a free public database intended to serve as a resource for research on the immune response to SARS-CoV-2. The dataset comprised deeply sampled blood TCRbeta repertoires from subjects exposed to, actively infected with, or recovered from COVID-19. Sample metadata almost always included a de-identified subject ID, COVID-19 status, age in years and sex. The prospective study material was composed of cDNA or gDNA derived from T cells, B-cell-depleted T cells, or PBMCs. The samples were drawn from two sources: the first 160 participants of the ongoing ImmuneRACE study, and 1,200 or so subjects contributed by 6 global collaborators. The full study reports these points: How much clinical and demographic metadata was included differed by source and by participant, and the metadata was provided uncurated.

TCRbeta CDR3 regions were amplified from genomic DNA using the immunoSEQ Assay, a bias-controlled multiplex PCR. On the study's bioinformatics: The number of nucleated cells in each sample was estimated by amplification of reference gene primers within the assay. Sequence reads were collapsed and filtered to measure the absolute abundance of every unique TCRbeta CDR3 rearrangement. Productive Simpson clonality was computed per sample as the square root of Simpson's diversity index over productive rearrangements. TCRdb carries this immuneACCESS record with in-frame sequences only. Its versions omit some clonotypes, under half of them owing to an unresolved V gene in the studies checked, with the rest unexplained. That table is the source of V, J and clone size, and D and trimming were worked out from the DNA. The sample includes about 140,000 clones, with under 80% observed a single time. The ten largest account for around 12% of the sample.

CDR1 and CDR2 (SGHAT, FQNNGV) derive from the germline V gene. Including the terminal cysteine and phenylalanine, the CDR3 comprises 13 residues. Only the CDR3 portion is preserved as DNA: 39 bases, with reading frame beginning at the first base. At the junction V is shortened by 1 base and J by 7 bases; bases outside the gene matches: 3. With respect to this clone: There is no known antigen for this receptor. Per-base qualities were not stored, and no clone one base away is much larger.

Whole blood was collected in K2EDTA tubes by collaborating institutions according to the institutions' own protocols. Collaborator samples were shipped for TCRbeta analysis as frozen whole blood, isolated PBMCs, or DNA extracted from either sample type. This sequence uses TRBV11-2 and TRBJ1-2; the junction holds 7 bases that match TRBD1. Sequencing input: peripheral blood. The TCR originated in a man aged 80 or over with acute or convalescent COVID-19. The CDR3 region reads CASSLGRTGGYTF. The DNA is TGTGCCAGCAGCTTAGGAAGGACAGGTGGCTACACCTTC.